The sequence of this T cell receptor beta chain was determined in a study of blood T cells in healthy people across ages. PCR was performed a second time for about 6 to 11 cycles using a sample-barcoded 5' primer and a J-beta primer mix. TCRdb analysed the 5' RACE reads with MiXCR anew, one entry per CDR3 protein. The data hold roughly 800,000 distinct CDR3 sequences, with 20% to 25% observed a single time. The CDR3 is 13 residues long. The germline gives CDR1 SQVTM, CDR2 ANQGSEA. The V end was cut by 3 bases, the J end by 6 bases, with 13 bases between. This clonotype was seen more than once but under ten times. Another study also made use of these data, one on T cells of mothers and their children.

The chain employs TRBV29-1 and TRBJ2-3; TRBD2 is a possible D gene (7 bases). This receptor was obtained from a boy aged 5-17 years in good health. Material for sequencing was blood. CDR3 region: CSVDGGAADTQYF. The CDR3 region has the DNA TGCAGCGTTGATGGGGGGGCGGCGGATACGCAGTATTTT.